Listed below are T cell receptor beta chains from one sample, sequenced in a study of T cell responses to AZD1222 COVID-19 vaccine. TCRdb's table, derived via immunoSEQ multiplex PCR, lists solely in-frame clones and lacks some. The table includes about 180,000 clones, around 88% detected once. Sequencing was performed on peripheral blood, taken 28 days after the second AZD1222 dose. The source is an adult who received the AZD1222 COVID-19 vaccine. Each CDR3 is given with its conserved first and last residue. D genes are given only for firm matches. Some rows have no size entry. The others give once, few or many, or a class for an expanded clone.

CDR3 DNA | CDR3 protein | J gene | clone size | V gene | D gene
TGTGCCAGCAGCCATTCTACAGCCGTGGAGCAGTACTTC | CASSHSTAVEQYF | TRBJ2-7 | once | TRBV3-1/TRBV3-2 | NA
TGTAGGGTAGAGGGGCCGTGGGGGACAGATACGCAGTATTTT | CRVEGPWGTDTQYF | TRBJ2-3 | NA | TRBV19 | NA
TGCGCCAGCAGCCAAGTCGGTATAGGGGGTACCGGGTGGCCCCAGCATTTT | CASSQVGIGGTGWPQHF | TRBJ1-5 | NA | TRBV4-1 | NA
TGTGCCAGCAGCTTGGAAGGGAGCGCTGAAGCTTTCTTT | CASSLEGSAEAFF | TRBJ1-1 | NA | TRBV5-4 | NA
TGCGCCAGCAGACCGGACAGGGGCTGGAACACTGAAGCTTTCTTT | CASRPDRGWNTEAFF | TRBJ1-1 | NA | TRBV5-1 | TRBD1
TGCAGCGTTAGACAGTGGCGGGCGTCCACAGATACGCAGTATTTT | CSVRQWRASTDTQYF | TRBJ2-3 | NA | TRBV29-1 | NA
TGTGCCAGTACCCCGACAGGGGGTTCAACAGATACGCAGTATTTT | CASTPTGGSTDTQYF | TRBJ2-3 | NA | TRBV19 | TRBD1
TGCAGCGCCCGGGCCCAGCGGGGGGGCAATGAGCAGTTCTTC | CSARAQRGGNEQFF | TRBJ2-1 | NA | TRBV29-1 | TRBD2
TGTGCCAGCAGCCCCAACAGACAGGGTCGAGCTTTCTTT | CASSPNRQGRAFF | TRBJ1-1 | NA | TRBV11-3 | TRBD1
TGTGCCAGCAGTGAACGGCGGGGACGCACAGATACGCAGTATTTT | CASSERRGRTDTQYF | TRBJ2-3 | NA | TRBV2 | NA
TGCGCCAGCAGGGGGACAGGTCCTCACAATGAGCAGTTCTTC | CASRGTGPHNEQFF | TRBJ2-1 | NA | TRBV10-1 | TRBD1
TGTGCCAGCAGATTGCCAACAGGGGGCAATCAGCCCCAGCATTTT | CASRLPTGGNQPQHF | TRBJ1-5 | NA | TRBV28 | TRBD1
TGTGCCAGCAAACTAGCGGGGCCATTCAATGAGCAGTTCTTC | CASKLAGPFNEQFF | TRBJ2-1 | NA | TRBV6-6 | TRBD2